This T cell receptor (beta chain) is from a study of early T cells in non-severe SARS-CoV-2 infection. Study context: The input, bulk RNA from unsorted whole blood, was sequenced, and chains were unpaired.

The protocol attached unique molecular identifiers to individual cDNA molecules. TCRdb itself ran the 5' RACE reads through MiXCR, one entry per CDR3 protein. The sample contains around 94,000 distinct CDR3 sequences, about an eighth of which appear only once. V trimming: 3 bases; J trimming: 3 bases; junction bases outside the gene matches: 20. The CDR3 consists of 21 residues. Germline assignment: CDR1 MNHNY and CDR2 SVGAGI (reference sequence). This clonotype was detected only a few times. The sequenced sample consisted of whole blood. The rearrangement joins TRBV6-6 to TRBJ1-5; 10 bases agree with TRBD1. This TCR was sampled from an adult who was a healthcare worker with PCR-confirmed SARS-CoV-2 infection or an uninfected control (not recorded which). The CDR3: CASSYFRPGAPGQGNNQPQHF. In DNA, the CDR3 is TGTGCCAGCAGTTATTTTAGGCCCGGGGCCCCGGGACAGGGGAACAATCAGCCCCAGCATTTT.